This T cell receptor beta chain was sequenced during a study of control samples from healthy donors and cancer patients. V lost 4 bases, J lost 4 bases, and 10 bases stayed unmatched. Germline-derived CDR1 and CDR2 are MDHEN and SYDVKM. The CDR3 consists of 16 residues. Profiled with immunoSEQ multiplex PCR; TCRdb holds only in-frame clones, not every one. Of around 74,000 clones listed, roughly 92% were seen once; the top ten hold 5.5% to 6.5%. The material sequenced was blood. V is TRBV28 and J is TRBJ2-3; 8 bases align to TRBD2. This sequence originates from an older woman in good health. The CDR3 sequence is CASSSPGTSVADTQYF. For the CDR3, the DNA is TGTGCCAGCAGTTCCCCCGGGACTAGTGTTGCAGATACGCAGTATTTT.